These T cell receptor beta chains were read from a single sample in a study of cytomegalovirus exposure and HLA in healthy donors. Clones were read by immunoSEQ multiplex PCR, and TCRdb kept only the in-frame ones, dropping some. The table records 150,000 to 200,000 clones, roughly four fifths of them present only once. Sequencing was carried out using PBMCs. These receptors were collected from a woman aged 40 to 50 in good health and CMV-seronegative. The CDR3 runs from the conserved cysteine through the conserved F or W. D genes are given only for firm matches. Clone size is not always given. Where it is, it says once, few, many or a class for expanded clones.

D gene	clone size	V gene	J gene	CDR3 DNA	CDR3 protein
.	.	TRBV11-2	TRBJ1-1	TGTGCCAGCAGCCCCGGGGGGAGGGATACTGAAGCTTTCTTT	CASSPGGRDTEAFF
.	.	TRBV6-6	TRBJ2-6	TGTGCCAGCATAGACAGGACTTACTCTGGGGCCAACGTCCTGACTTTC	CASIDRTYSGANVLTF
.	.	TRBV7-8	TRBJ2-5	TGTGCCAGCAGCTTAGATAGCGGCCAAGAGACCCAGTACTTC	CASSLDSGQETQYF
TRBD1	.	TRBV2	TRBJ1-5	TGTGCCAGCAGCCTGACAGGGGACAATCAGCCCCAGCATTTT	CASSLTGDNQPQHF
.	.	TRBV7-2	TRBJ2-3	TGTGCCAGCAGCTTTAAGCTAGCTGGGGAGGATACGCAGTATTTT	CASSFKLAGEDTQYF
TRBD1	few	TRBV5-1	TRBJ1-1	TGCGCCAGCAGCGCGGGACAGGACGGGGACACTGAAGCTTTCTTT	CASSAGQDGDTEAFF
.	few	TRBV7-8	TRBJ1-2	TGTGCCAGCAGCCCAGCGGGGCAGGCCAACTATGGCTACACCTTC	CASSPAGQANYGYTF
TRBD2	once	TRBV7-9	TRBJ2-1	TGTGCCAGCAGCTTAACGGGAGGCCGGGATGAGCAGTTCTTC	CASSLTGGRDEQFF
.	.	TRBV6-5	TRBJ1-1	TGTGCCAGCACCCTAACTCCCGGGGGGAACACTGAAGCTTTCTTT	CASTLTPGGNTEAFF
TRBD1	.	TRBV6-7	TRBJ1-2	TGTGCCAGCAGTTACCCGGGACAGCCAGGCTACACCTTC	CASSYPGQPGYTF
TRBD1	.	TRBV27	TRBJ2-7	TGTGCCAGCAGTGGGACAGGGAGAAACGAGCAGTACTTC	CASSGTGRNEQYF
.	.	TRBV18	TRBJ1-1	TGTGCCAGCTCACCGGGGGGGAACGCTGAAGCTTTCTTT	CASSPGGNAEAFF
.	.	TRBV27	TRBJ2-5	TGTGCCAGCAGTCCCCCCGGACTTTTTACAGAGACCCAGTACTTC	CASSPPGLFTETQYF
.	.	TRBV19	TRBJ2-6	TGTGCCAGTAGTCAGCAGGGAGGCTCTGGGGCCAACGTCCTGACTTTC	CASSQQGGSGANVLTF
TRBD1	few	TRBV6-5	TRBJ2-1	TGTGCCAGCAGTGCGGGACAGGGAGTTTTCTTC	CASSAGQGVFF
TRBD2	.	TRBV7-9	TRBJ2-7	TGTGCCAGCAGCTCCACTAGCGGCAGCTCCTACGAGCAGTACTTC	CASSSTSGSSYEQYF
.	.	TRBV6-1	TRBJ2-7	TGTGCAATTTTTCCGCTACCCTACGAGCAGTACTTC	CAIFPLPYEQYF
TRBD2	.	TRBV11-3	TRBJ2-1	TGTGCCAGCAGCTTAGCTAGCGGGCAGCAGTTCTTC	CASSLASGQQFF
TRBD2	.	TRBV5-1	TRBJ2-5	TGCGCCAGCAGCAGCGGGACTAGCGTATTAGAGACCCAGTACTTC	CASSSGTSVLETQYF
.	.	TRBV2	TRBJ2-7	TGTGCCAGCAGTGGAGGGGGTCTTCCGGGGGAGCAGTACTTC	CASSGGGLPGEQYF
.	.	TRBV9	TRBJ1-1	TGTGCCAGCAGCCTAGACCCAGCGATGAACACTGAAGCTTTCTTT	CASSLDPAMNTEAFF
.	once	TRBV30	TRBJ2-1	TGTGCCTGGAGTTATCGCGGGGGACTGGACAGTGAGCAGTTCTTC	CAWSYRGGLDSEQFF
TRBD1	.	TRBV2	TRBJ2-7	TGTGCCAGCAGTGAACGACAGGGCTACGAGCAGTACTTC	CASSERQGYEQYF
TRBD2	.	TRBV7-8	TRBJ2-7	TGTGCCAGCAGCTCGACTAGCGTGGGAGAGCAGTACTTC	CASSSTSVGEQYF